These 29 T cell receptor beta chains share one sample of origin, sequenced in a study of blood T cell repertoires in COVID-19 (TCRdb year 2020). Library creation used the immunoSEQ multiplex PCR assay. What TCRdb holds here is the immuneACCESS table cut down to in-frame rearrangements. Part of the clones is not present; checked against another copy, under half of the missing clones reflect an unresolved V gene, and the others are unexplained. For this sample the table gives about 140,000 clones, of which about 86% were detected only once. The ten largest clones capture almost 8.5% of the sample. Sequencing was performed on peripheral blood. The receptor source for this set is a woman aged 55-70 years with acute or convalescent COVID-19.

V is TRBV4-3 and J is TRBJ2-5, with 12 bases fitting TRBD2. The CDR3 totals 17 residues. Germline-derived CDR1 and CDR2 are LGHNA and YSLEER. The ends lost 4 bases at V and 4 bases at J; junction bases unmatched: 10. The CDR3 bases are TGCGCCAGCAGCCGCGGACTAGCGGGGCCGGCCAGAGAGACCCAGTACTTC. Protein: CASSRGLAGPARETQYF.

This chain joins TRBV30 and TRBJ1-5; TRBD1 matches 7 bases. This CDR3 spans 13 amino acids. V gave up 5 bases and J gave up 3 bases; unmatched junction bases: 4. Germline lookup yields CDR1 GTSNPN and CDR2 SVGIG (reference sequence). The CDR3, as DNA: TGTGCCTGGGCACAGGGGCCCAATCAGCCCCAGCATTTT. The encoded protein is CAWAQGPNQPQHF. Together with reference TRBV30 and TRBJ1-5, the CDR3 gives the full variable domain: SQTIHQWPATLVQPVGSPLSLECTVEGTSNPNLYWYRQAAGRGLQLLFYSVGIGQISSEVPQNLSASRPQDRQFILSSKKLLLSDSGFYLCAWAQGPNQPQHFGDGTRLSIL.

The chain recombines TRBV29-1 with TRBJ1-2; tentative D call: TRBD1 (5 bases). Trimming removed 7 bases at V and 4 bases at J, with 16 bases between. The CDR3 totals 13 residues. Looked up from germline, CDR1 is SQVTM and CDR2 is ANQGSEA. CDR3 bases: TGCAGCGCCTCGAGCAAGACAGCCTATGGCTACACCTTC. Its translation is CSASSKTAYGYTF.

The table lists this clone with a few counts. CDR3 nucleotide sequence: TGTGCCAGCAGCTCCCCTTTTCCCGGAGGTCAGCCCCAGCATTTT. It specifies CASSSPFPGGQPQHF. This sequence joins TRBV7-2 and TRBJ1-5; D is unclear. Trimming pared 4 bases from V and 6 bases from J, leaving 16 bases between. Per germline, CDR1 SGHTA and CDR2 FQGNSA. This CDR3 has 15 residues.

The gene calls are TRBV18 and TRBJ1-1; no reliable D call. V shed 2 bases and J shed 1 base, with 5 bases lying between them. This CDR3 has 13 amino acids. CDR1 is KGHSH and CDR2 is LQKENI in the germline V gene. The CDR3 DNA reads TGTGCCAGCTCACCAGAGAGGAACACTGAAGCTTTCTTT. It codes for CASSPERNTEAFF.

The chain uses TRBV24-1 and TRBJ1-3; no definite D call. The CDR3 length is 17 residues. Germline CDR1 and CDR2: KGHDR and SFDVKD. V dropped 4 bases and J dropped 1 base, with 16 bases sitting between them. The CDR3 DNA reads as TGTGCCACCAGTGAGAAGTCAGGAAAAGAGTCTGGAAACACCATATATTTT. Protein sequence: CATSEKSGKESGNTIYF.

V is TRBV11-3 and J is TRBJ2-5; a weak D match, TRBD2 (6 bases). The CDR3 covers 14 residues. Trimming took 5 bases from V and 0 from J, leaving 10 bases between them. Germline V CDR1 and CDR2: SGHNT, YENEEA. The CDR3 is CASSTRDYQETQYF. CDR3 DNA sequence: TGTGCCAGCAGCACCCGGGACTACCAAGAGACCCAGTACTTC.

The V gene is TRBV29-1, the J gene TRBJ2-7, with D possibly being TRBD1 (6 bases). Germline V gene data show CDR1 as SQVTM and CDR2 as ANQGSEA. The CDR3 is 13 amino acids. The germline V and J ends were trimmed by 4 bases and 9 bases, with 19 bases remaining between them. The CDR3 DNA follows: TGCAGCGTTGTGGACATCTCAGGGGTTGGGCAGTACTTC. This gives the protein CSVVDISGVGQYF.

The J gene is TRBJ2-4, the V gene TRBV11-3, with D tentatively TRBD1 (5 bases). V lost 4 bases, J lost 6 bases, and 10 bases lay in between. CDR1 and CDR2 from the germline V gene are SGHNT and YENEEA. The CDR3 spans 13 residues. The CDR3 protein is CASSSGPTNIQYF. Written as DNA, the CDR3 is TGTGCCAGCAGCTCAGGGCCCACAAACATTCAGTACTTC.

This chain uses TRBV5-1 with TRBJ2-1, with 8 nucleotides matching TRBD2. Germline CDR1 and CDR2: SGHRS and YFSETQ. CDR3 length equals 16 residues. Trimming took 4 bases from V and 2 from J; bases not matched to a gene: 8. In DNA form, the CDR3 reads TGCGCCAGCAGCGGGGGAGCGGGGGAGGCCTACAATGAGCAGTTCTTC. This sequence encodes CASSGGAGEAYNEQFF.

V gene TRBV27 combines with J gene TRBJ2-1; 11 bases are a match to TRBD2. The CDR3 spans 15 residues. V dropped 6 bases and J dropped 6; count of bases not matched to a gene: 7. Germline V gene lookup returns CDR1 MNHEY and CDR2 SMNVEV (reference sequence). The DNA for the CDR3 is TGTGCCAGCAGCTATACTAGCGGGGGAGTCAATGAGCAGTTCTTC. Encoded protein: CASSYTSGGVNEQFF.

The CDR3, as DNA: TGTGCCAGTAGTCAACAGCGGGGTGGAACCGGGGAGCTGTTTTTT. Translated, it gives CASSQQRGGTGELFF. The chain is built from TRBV19 and TRBJ2-2; 7 positions match TRBD2. Per the germline V gene, CDR1 is LNHDA and CDR2 is SQIVND (reference sequence). J lost 5 bases, V lost 5 bases, and 8 bases had no gene match. The CDR3 runs to 15 residues.

V gene TRBV5-6 combines with J gene TRBJ2-5, with TRBD2 identical over 7 bases. J was trimmed by 5 bases and V by 0 bases; bases with no gene match: 13. Germline assignment: CDR1 SGHDT and CDR2 YYEEEE. The CDR3 consists of 17 residues. The CDR3 DNA reads as TGTGCCAGCAGCTTGGTCCCTAGCGGACCTCGGGGGGAGACCCAGTACTTC. Translating gives CASSLVPSGPRGETQYF.

The gene calls are TRBV7-2 and TRBJ2-5, with D maybe TRBD1 (5 bases). The V end lost 3 bases, the J end lost 7 bases, and 12 bases lay between the germline ends. Germline assignment: CDR1 SGHTA and CDR2 FQGNSA. CDR3 size: 13 residues. CDR3 amino acids: CASSFGPQATQYF. The CDR3 DNA sequence: TGTGCCAGCAGCTTCGGTCCACAGGCGACCCAGTACTTC.

This clone has more than one count but fewer than ten. This chain joins TRBV2 and TRBJ1-6, with TRBD1 identical over 7 bases. Germline V lookup: CDR1 SNHLY, CDR2 FYNNEI. V trimming: 1 base; J trimming: 6 bases; junction bases outside the gene matches: 3. CDR3 length equals 15 residues. CDR3 nucleotide sequence: TGTGCCAGCAGTGAAGACAGGGGCCGTAATTCACCCCTCCACTTT. Its translation is CASSEDRGRNSPLHF.

The rearrangement joins TRBV7-9 to TRBJ1-2; D possibly corresponds to TRBD1 (5 bases). V was clipped by 5 bases and J by 4 bases, with 20 bases between them. The CDR3 is 16 residues long. CDR1 and CDR2 (germline): SEHNR, FQNEAQ (reference sequence). Here the CDR3 DNA reads TGTGCCAGCAGCCTGCCCCAGGGAAAGGTGATCTATGGCTACACCTTC. Amino acid sequence: CASSLPQGKVIYGYTF.

This chain connects TRBV19 to TRBJ2-7; 11 nucleotides line up with TRBD2. Germline V CDR1 and CDR2: LNHDA, SQIVND (reference sequence). This CDR3 has 15 residues. With V trimmed by 2 bases and J by 4 bases, 4 bases remained unmatched. The CDR3 region has the DNA TGTGCCAGTAGTATACTAGCGGGGGGCCTATACGAGCAGTACTTC. Protein sequence: CASSILAGGLYEQYF.

The rearrangement uses TRBV3-1 (or the pseudogene TRBV3-2) and TRBJ1-5; 9 bases match TRBD1. With 5 bases clipped from V and 9 bases from J, the junction kept 8 bases outside the gene matches. The CDR3 length is 14 residues. CDR1 is LGHDT and CDR2 is YNNKEL in the germline V gene (reference sequence). This chain's CDR3 is CASSLGQGLGPQHF. In DNA form, the CDR3 reads TGTGCCAGCAGCTTGGGACAGGGCCTGGGGCCCCAGCATTTT.

The CDR3 DNA is TGCGCCAGCAGCCAAGCACAGGGGGAACAGCCCCAGCATTTT. Protein sequence: CASSQAQGEQPQHF. This chain connects TRBV4-1 to TRBJ1-5, with 8 nucleotides matching TRBD1. In germline, CDR1 is MGHRA, CDR2 YSYEKL. This CDR3 has 14 residues. J was trimmed by 7 bases and V by 1 base; bases with no gene match: 3.

The rearrangement joins TRBV3-1 (or the pseudogene TRBV3-2) to TRBJ1-1, with no clear D. The CDR3 consists of 15 residues. CDR1 and CDR2 from the germline V gene are LGHDT and YNNKEL (reference sequence). V lost 4 bases and J lost 6, with 18 bases in between. Here the CDR3 DNA reads TGTGCCAGCAGCCCCCGGGCTTCGGGAAGCTCTGAAGCTTTCTTT. This encodes CASSPRASGSSEAFF.

This clone was observed once. The gene calls are TRBV5-1 and TRBJ2-5; 7 positions match TRBD2. Trimming at V came to 7 bases and at J to 0 bases, leaving 3 bases not matched to a gene. The CDR3 contains 13 residues. The germline V gene encodes CDR1 SGHRS and CDR2 YFSETQ. CDR3 sequence: CASRSGYQETQYF. CDR3 nucleotide sequence: TGCGCCAGCCGTAGCGGGTACCAAGAGACCCAGTACTTC.

The gene calls are TRBV6-5 and TRBJ1-6; TRBD1 aligns across 7 bases. The V and J ends lost 2 bases and 10 bases, in that order; junction bases with no gene match: 8. The germline V gene encodes CDR1 MNHEY and CDR2 SVGAGI. The CDR3 consists of 15 residues. The CDR3 sequence: CASSYKGSGGSPLHF. For the CDR3, the DNA is TGTGCCAGCAGTTACAAGGGGTCAGGGGGATCACCCCTCCACTTT.

The genes are TRBV19 and TRBJ1-6; 7 bases agree with TRBD1. Germline V gene data show CDR1 as LNHDA and CDR2 as SQIVND (reference sequence). The V and J ends lost 5 bases and 0 bases, in that order; junction bases with no gene match: 10. CDR3 length equals 18 residues. DNA for the CDR3: TGTGCCAGTAGTGCACTTTACAGGGGAAGCTCCTATAATTCACCCCTCCACTTT. Its protein is CASSALYRGSSYNSPLHF.

This chain joins TRBV30 and TRBJ1-2, with a possible D match to TRBD1 (6 bases). Germline V lookup: CDR1 GTSNPN, CDR2 SVGIG (reference sequence). The CDR3 sequence is 14 residues long. With 4 bases removed from V and 8 bases from J, the gap between germline ends came to 20 bases. CDR3 coding DNA: TGTGCCTGGACTCGGACAGACACGTTCGGGGGCTACACCTTC. It is translated as CAWTRTDTFGGYTF.

This chain connects TRBV24-1 to TRBJ2-1; 13 nucleotides line up with TRBD2. Trimming cost V 1 base and J 6 bases; bases outside gene matches: 5. There are 17 residues in the CDR3. CDR1 KGHDR and CDR2 SFDVKD come from the germline V gene. The CDR3 is CATSDFRLAGGSNEQFF. The CDR3, as DNA: TGTGCCACCAGTGATTTTCGACTAGCGGGGGGTAGCAATGAGCAGTTCTTC.

The V and J genes are TRBV6-1 and TRBJ2-7; D call uncertain. The CDR3 has 14 residues. Deletions cut 3 bases from V and 1 base from J, with 10 bases between. Germline V gives CDR1 MNHNS, CDR2 SASEGT. The CDR3 here is CASSERLASYEQYF. In DNA form, the CDR3 reads TGTGCCAGCAGTGAGCGGCTGGCATCCTACGAGCAGTACTTC.

The genes are TRBV18 and TRBJ2-1, with D possibly matching TRBD2 (6 bases). Germline V lookup: CDR1 KGHSH, CDR2 LQKENI. This CDR3 has 15 amino acids. V was trimmed by 3 bases and J by 5 bases, leaving 14 bases between them. CDR3 nucleotides: TGTGCCAGCTCACCCGCGGGACTCCTAAACAATGAGCAGTTCTTC. Translation gives CASSPAGLLNNEQFF.

The rearrangement links TRBV2 to TRBJ2-3, with D possibly matching TRBD2 (5 bases). From germline, CDR1 is SNHLY and CDR2 FYNNEI. V was cut by 4 bases and J by 3 bases, with 11 bases left in between. The CDR3 is 14 residues long. CDR3 sequence: CASSGGLATDTQYF. The CDR3 region has the DNA TGTGCCAGCAGTGGAGGACTGGCGACAGATACGCAGTATTTT.

The chain is built from TRBV25-1 and TRBJ2-5; maybe TRBD1 (6 bases). Germline CDR1 reads MGHDK; CDR2 reads SYGVNS. The CDR3 sequence is 17 residues long. The V gene lost 0 bases and the J gene lost 3 bases, with 17 bases spanning the gap. The CDR3 nucleotides read TGTGCCAGCAGTGAATATAGAATGGGCAGGGGAAAAGAGACCCAGTACTTC. Its translation: CASSEYRMGRGKETQYF.